The 20 T cell receptor beta chains presented below share a single source sample, sequenced in a study of blood T cells in healthy people across ages. The authors ran a second PCR of about 6 to 11 cycles using a sample-barcoded 5' primer and a J-beta primer mix. TCRdb re-derived calls from the 5' RACE reads in MiXCR, one entry per CDR3 protein. The repertoire consists of about 640,000 distinct CDR3 sequences, with about 53% occurring once and the leading ten covering 30% to 40%. What was sequenced was blood. The receptors shown here come from a man in his 60s in good health.

J is TRBJ2-7 and V is TRBV7-2; TRBD1 matches 10 bases. The germline V gene has CDR1 SGHTA and CDR2 FQGNSA. Trimming removed 7 bases from V and 5 bases from J; junction bases left unmatched: 14. The CDR3 covers 16 residues. CDR3 loop: CASTHNTGTGVHEQYF. DNA for the CDR3: TGTGCCAGCACCCATAATACCGGGACAGGGGTCCACGAGCAGTACTTC.

The V gene is TRBV10-3, the J gene TRBJ2-5; D gene ambiguous. The germline V and J ends were trimmed by 0 bases and 4 bases, with 12 bases remaining between them. Germline assignment: CDR1 ENHRY and CDR2 SYGVKD. The CDR3 totals 15 residues. In DNA form, the CDR3 reads TGTGCCATCAGTGAGTCGCTAGGGTCCCGAGAGACCCAGTACTTC. Its protein is CAISESLGSRETQYF.

This clonotype was detected a few times. The rearrangement joins TRBV12-3 or TRBV12-4 to TRBJ2-1, with 10 positions matching TRBD1. This CDR3 spans 15 amino acids. Trimming removed 6 bases from V and 6 bases from J; junction bases left unmatched: 8. In DNA form, the CDR3 reads TGTGCCAGCAGGTTAACCGGGACAGGGGTCAATGAGCAGTTCTTC. Protein sequence: CASRLTGTGVNEQFF.

The chain combines TRBV10-1 with TRBJ2-4, with 7 positions matching TRBD1. The CDR3 extends over 13 amino acids. CDR1 is WNHNN and CDR2 is SYGVQD in the germline V gene (reference sequence). The J segment lost 13 bases and the V segment lost 8 bases, leaving 14 bases of the junction unmatched. The CDR3 DNA is TGCGCCAGCTCCGACGGAGTCAACAGGGGACAGTACTTC. Its protein is CASSDGVNRGQYF.

The chain recombines TRBV9 with TRBJ1-2; the D gene is possibly TRBD1 (5 bases). The CDR3 extends over 14 amino acids. Germline CDR1 reads SGDLS; CDR2 reads YYNGEE. The V and J ends lost 7 bases and 4 bases respectively, with 17 bases between them. The chain's CDR3 is CASRVGQGSYGYTF. DNA for the CDR3: TGTGCCAGCCGGGTCGGGCAGGGCTCCTATGGCTACACCTTC.

This chain links TRBV4-1 with TRBJ1-2; TRBD1 might be the D (5 bases). The V gene's germline CDR1 is MGHRA and CDR2 YSYEKL. The V end lost 0 bases, the J end lost 8 bases, and 10 bases lay between the germline ends. This CDR3 has 13 amino acids. CDR3: CASSQEAGRGYTF. In nucleotides, the CDR3 is TGCGCCAGCAGCCAAGAGGCAGGGCGCGGCTACACCTTC.

With respect to this clonotype: Relative to the germline gene, one junction end is altered; a read error may explain this. The gene calls are TRBV5-1 and TRBJ2-5; D unresolved. The CDR3 spans 15 residues. Per germline, CDR1 SGHRS and CDR2 YFSETQ. CDR3 loop: CASSLWTPPQETQYF. CDR3 bases: TGCGCCAGCAGCTTGTGGACCCCTCCCCAAGAGACTCAGTACTTC.

This sequence joins TRBV5-5 and TRBJ1-6, with no clear D. The CDR3 length is 13 residues. The V gene lost 6 bases and the J gene lost 7 bases, with 11 bases spanning the gap. The germline V gene encodes CDR1 SGHKS and CDR2 YYEKEE (reference sequence). CDR3 in amino acids: CASNVTENSPLHF. The DNA for the CDR3 is TGTGCCAGCAACGTCACGGAGAATTCACCCCTCCACTTT.

V usage is TRBV12-1 and J usage is TRBJ2-1; no DNA check was done on the table's D call, TRBD2. TRBV12-1 is a recognized pseudogene. This CDR3 region has 16 residues. Written as DNA, the CDR3 is TGTGCCAGCGTCCACGAAAGGGACTCACGGTGGAATGAGCAGTTCTTC. It codes for CASVHERDSRWNEQFF.

This clonotype has more than one count but fewer than ten. The chain carries TRBV28 and TRBJ2-1; D unresolved. From germline, CDR1 is MDHEN and CDR2 SYDVKM. V lost 6 bases and J lost 4, with 16 bases in between. This CDR3 has 15 amino acids. The CDR3 sequence is CASRPPFGGYNEQFF. The DNA of the CDR3 is TGTGCCAGCAGACCCCCCTTTGGCGGATACAATGAGCAGTTCTTC.

The genes are TRBV7-2 and TRBJ1-5; a possible D gene is TRBD1 (6 bases). Trimming took off 3 bases at V and 0 bases at J, with 9 bases between the two ends. The CDR3 totals 15 residues. Germline CDR1 is SGHTA and CDR2 is FQGNSA. Here the CDR3 reads CASSLTGNSNQPQHF. CDR3 nucleotides: TGTGCCAGCAGCTTGACAGGAAATAGCAATCAGCCCCAGCATTTT.

For this clonotype: One end of the junction varies from germline; a read error may be responsible. In DNA form, the CDR3 reads TGTGCCAGCAGATTTACAGGGCAAGGGACCCAGTACTTC. Protein: CASRFTGQGTQYF. This rearrangement joins TRBV6-5 to TRBJ2-4; perhaps TRBD1 as D (6 bases). The end of the DNA fits TRBJ2-5 better, so the J call may be wrong. From germline, CDR1 is MNHEY and CDR2 SVGAGI. The length of the CDR3 is 13 residues.

The CDR3 loop reads CSVVERVNEQYF. Written as DNA, the CDR3 is TGCAGCGTTGTTGAAAGGGTGAACGAGCAGTACTTC. This chain uses TRBV29-1 with TRBJ2-7, with no clear D. CDR3 size: 12 residues. Trimming pared 4 bases from V and 5 bases from J, leaving 12 bases between. Looked up from germline, CDR1 is SQVTM and CDR2 is ANQGSEA.

As to this clonotype: A much more abundant neighbour one base away suggests this may be a read error. In DNA form, the CDR3 reads TGTGCCAGCACCTTAGCGGGGAGCTCCTACAATGAGCAGTTCTTC. It translates to CASTLAGSSYNEQFF. The V gene is TRBV28, the J gene TRBJ2-1; 8 bases align to TRBD2. CDR3 length: 15 amino acids. With V trimmed by 7 bases and J by 0 bases, 5 bases remained unmatched. The germline gives CDR1 MDHEN, CDR2 SYDVKM.

This chain links TRBV5-1 with TRBJ2-1, with 7 positions matching TRBD2. The closer fit of TRBJ2-7 to the DNA end suggests the J call may be wrong. The CDR3 length is 15 residues. The germline V gene encodes CDR1 SGHRS and CDR2 YFSETQ. The CDR3: CASSSGGSTYNEQYF. CDR3 bases: TGCGCCAGCAGCTCCGGGGGGTCCACCTACAATGAGCAGTACTTC.

The chain has TRBV5-1 and TRBJ2-1, with D unclear. The V end lost 4 bases, the J end lost 0 bases, and 14 bases lay between the germline ends. The CDR3 is 16 amino acids. CDR1 is SGHRS and CDR2 is YFSETQ in the germline V gene. CDR3 sequence: CASSPPPASSYNEQFF. DNA of the CDR3: TGCGCCAGCAGCCCTCCCCCAGCCAGCTCCTACAATGAGCAGTTCTTC.

About this clonotype: This likely comes from a read error, as the CDR3 has no conserved phenylalanine or tryptophan at its end. It is unclear where the CDR3 begins or ends on the DNA, so no DNA is shown, and the CDR3 is as TCRdb lists it. The gene calls are TRBV7-2 and TRBJ2-1. The CDR3 is 8 amino acids long, termini counted. CDR1 is SGHTA, CDR2 FQGNSA, per germline. The chain's CDR3 is CASSLDVG.

This clonotype has only one observation. The chain combines TRBV27 with TRBJ2-2; tentative D call: TRBD1 (5 bases). The CDR3 totals 14 residues. Between the trimmed V and J ends, which lost 6 bases and 4 bases, there was a span of 12 bases. Germline V lookup: CDR1 MNHEY, CDR2 SMNVEV (reference sequence). The CDR3, as DNA: TGTGCCAGCAGCCGCCTCACAGGCACCGGGGAGCTGTTTTTT. Its protein product is CASSRLTGTGELFF.

In its sample, this clonotype was seen a few times. V and J are TRBV20-1 and TRBJ1-2; D possibly corresponds to TRBD1 (6 bases). V lost 6 bases and J 7 bases, leaving 15 bases between the germline ends. Germline V CDR1 and CDR2: DFQATT, SNEGSKA (reference sequence). This CDR3 comprises 12 residues. CDR3 loop: CSAAGTPRGYTF. CDR3 bases: TGCAGTGCAGCCGGGACACCGCGTGGCTACACCTTC.

This rearrangement joins TRBV28 to TRBJ2-4, with D hard to call. Germline V gene data show CDR1 as MDHEN and CDR2 as SYDVKM. Trimming cost V 6 bases and J 2 bases, with 5 bases left between them. The CDR3 contains 12 residues. Here the CDR3 DNA reads TGTGCCAGCAGGCTGTCCAAAAACATTCAGTACTTC. Translation: CASRLSKNIQYF.